The 4 T cell receptor beta chains below were found in one sample sequenced in a study of PD-1 blockade in classical Hodgkin lymphoma. Assay: immunoSEQ multiplex PCR; the TCRdb copy retains only in-frame clones and omits some. Of 15,000 to 20,000 clones in the sample, roughly 85% are singletons; the top ten hold about 13%. Time point reported: cycle 4 day 1 (C4D1), after five to seven weeks of nivolumab. No patient escaped relapse after autologous stem cell transplantation, and brentuximab vedotin exposure varied. Sequences were derived from peripheral blood mononuclear cells (PBMCs), sampled before the fourth cycle of nivolumab. These receptors came from a human donor with classical Hodgkin lymphoma.

V gene TRBV5-1 combines with J gene TRBJ1-1; D not certain. V lost 0 bases to trimming and J lost 1 base, with 7 bases between them. This CDR3 spans 14 amino acids. CDR1 is SGHRS, CDR2 YFSETQ, per germline. This CDR3 is CASSLEDGNTEAFF. CDR3 sequence (DNA): TGCGCCAGCAGCTTGGAGGACGGGAACACTGAAGCTTTCTTT.

V and J are TRBV5-1 and TRBJ2-5; 10 bases map to TRBD2. Trimming cost V 4 bases and J 1 base; bases outside gene matches: 4. Germline loops: CDR1 SGHRS, CDR2 YFSETQ. This CDR3 spans 15 amino acids. The chain's CDR3 is CASSQASGGQETQYF. Written as DNA, the CDR3 is TGCGCCAGCAGCCAGGCTAGCGGGGGCCAAGAGACCCAGTACTTC.

This chain connects TRBV5-4 to TRBJ2-3; D gene ambiguous. This CDR3 has 13 residues. The V gene lost 2 bases and the J gene lost 5 bases, with 9 bases spanning the gap. The germline gives CDR1 SGHNT, CDR2 YYREEE (reference sequence). CDR3 sequence: CASSLRVLDTQYF. The CDR3, as DNA: TGTGCCAGCAGCTTAAGGGTTTTAGATACGCAGTATTTT.

The gene calls are TRBV5-1 and TRBJ2-3, with D tentatively TRBD2 (6 bases). Trimming cost V 0 bases and J 6 bases, with 11 bases left between them. Germline values: CDR1 SGHRS, CDR2 YFSETQ. This CDR3 spans 14 amino acids. CDR3 protein: CASSLDVEGDTQYF. The CDR3 DNA reads as TGCGCCAGCAGCTTGGATGTGGAGGGCGATACGCAGTATTTT. Full variable domain (outside the CDR3, taken from reference TRBV5-1 and TRBJ2-3): KAGVTQTPRYLIKTRGQQVTLSCSPISGHRSVSWYQQTPGQGLQFLFEYFSETQRNKGNFPGRFSGRQFSNSRSEMNVSTLELGDSALYLCASSLDVEGDTQYFGPGTRLTVL.